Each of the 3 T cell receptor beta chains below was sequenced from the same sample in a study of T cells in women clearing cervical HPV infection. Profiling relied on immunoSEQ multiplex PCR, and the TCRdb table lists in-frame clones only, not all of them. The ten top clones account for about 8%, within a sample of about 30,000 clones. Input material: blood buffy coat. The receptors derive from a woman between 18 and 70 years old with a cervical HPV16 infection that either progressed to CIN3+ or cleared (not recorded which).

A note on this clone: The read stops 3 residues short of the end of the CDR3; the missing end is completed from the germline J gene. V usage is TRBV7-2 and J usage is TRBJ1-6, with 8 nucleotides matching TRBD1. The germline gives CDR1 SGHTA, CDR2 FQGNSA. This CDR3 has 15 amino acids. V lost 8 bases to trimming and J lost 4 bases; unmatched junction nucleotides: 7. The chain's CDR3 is CASGAGGGYNSPLHF. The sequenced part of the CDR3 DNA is TGTGCCAGCGGGGCAGGGGGCGGTTATAATTCACCC.

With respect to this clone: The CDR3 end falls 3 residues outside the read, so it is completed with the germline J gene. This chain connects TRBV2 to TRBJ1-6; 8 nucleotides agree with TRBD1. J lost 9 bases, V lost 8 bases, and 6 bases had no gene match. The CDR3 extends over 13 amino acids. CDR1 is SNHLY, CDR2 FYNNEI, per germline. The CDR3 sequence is CASSGQGSSPLHF. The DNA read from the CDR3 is TGTGCCAGCTCCGGACAGGGAAGTTCACCC.

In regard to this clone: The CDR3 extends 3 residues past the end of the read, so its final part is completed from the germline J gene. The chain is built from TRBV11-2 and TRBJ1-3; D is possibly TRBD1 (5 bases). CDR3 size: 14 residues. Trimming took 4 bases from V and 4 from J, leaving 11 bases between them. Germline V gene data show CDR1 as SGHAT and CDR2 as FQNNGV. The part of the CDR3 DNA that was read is TGTGCCAGCAGCTGGGGCTCAGTGGGAAACACC. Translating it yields CASSWGSVGNT. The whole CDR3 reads CASSWGSVGNTIYF.